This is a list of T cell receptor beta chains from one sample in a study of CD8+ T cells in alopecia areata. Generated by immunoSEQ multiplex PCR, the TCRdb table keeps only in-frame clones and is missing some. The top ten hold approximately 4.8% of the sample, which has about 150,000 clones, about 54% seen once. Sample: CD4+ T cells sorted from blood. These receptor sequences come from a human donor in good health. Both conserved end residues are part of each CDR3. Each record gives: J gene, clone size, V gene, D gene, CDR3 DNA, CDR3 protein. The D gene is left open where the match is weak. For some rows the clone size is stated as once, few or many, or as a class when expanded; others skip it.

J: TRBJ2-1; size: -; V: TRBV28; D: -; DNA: TGTGCCAGCAGTCAGGGGACGGTACCCCATGAGCAGTTCTTC; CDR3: CASSQGTVPHEQFF
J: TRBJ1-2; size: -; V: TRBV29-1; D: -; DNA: TGCAGCGGGGGTAGGCCGGACTATGGCTACACCTTC; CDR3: CSGGRPDYGYTF
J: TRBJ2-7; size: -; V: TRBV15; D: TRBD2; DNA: TGTGCCACCAGCAGAGGGACTAGCGGGACCGACGAGCAGTACTTC; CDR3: CATSRGTSGTDEQYF
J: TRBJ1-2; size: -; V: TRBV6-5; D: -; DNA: TGTGCCAGCAGTTCCCCGTCAAGCGGCACCTATGGCTACACCTTC; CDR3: CASSSPSSGTYGYTF
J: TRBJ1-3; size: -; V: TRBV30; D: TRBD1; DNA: TGTGCCTGGAGAGGGACAGGGTCTGGAAACACCATATATTTT; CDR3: CAWRGTGSGNTIYF
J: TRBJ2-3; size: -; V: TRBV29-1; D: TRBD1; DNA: TGCAGCGTTGCCGGGACAGGGTTGACAGATACGCAGTATTTT; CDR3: CSVAGTGLTDTQYF
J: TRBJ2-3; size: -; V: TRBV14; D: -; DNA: TGTGCCAGCAGCCAAGTGCCGTCCACGCAGTATTTT; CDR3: CASSQVPSTQYF
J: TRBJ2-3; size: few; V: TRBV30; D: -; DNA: TGTGCCTGGAGTGTCACTAGGGATACGCAGTATTTT; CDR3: CAWSVTRDTQYF
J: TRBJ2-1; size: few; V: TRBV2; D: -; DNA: TGTGCCAGCATGCACTATCAACGGCGTGAGCAGTTCTTC; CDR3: CASMHYQRREQFF
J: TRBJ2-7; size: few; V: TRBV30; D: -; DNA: TGTGCCTGGAGTGGAGGACAGCTGACCTACGAGCAGTACTTC; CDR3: CAWSGGQLTYEQYF
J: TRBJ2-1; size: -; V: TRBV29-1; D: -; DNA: TGCAGCGTTGAGACAGTTTACAATGAGCAGTTCTTC; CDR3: CSVETVYNEQFF
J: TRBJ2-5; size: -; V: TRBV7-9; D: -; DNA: TGTGCCAGCAGCTTAGTGGGAGTAAGGGAGACCCAGTACTTC; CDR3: CASSLVGVRETQYF
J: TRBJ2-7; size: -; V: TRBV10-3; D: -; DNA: TGTGCCATCAGTGTTCAAGGGGGTGAAGAGCAGTACTTC; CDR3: CAISVQGGEEQYF
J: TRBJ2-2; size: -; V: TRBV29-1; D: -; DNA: TGCAGCGTTGACCGGGACAACACCGGGGAGCTGTTTTTT; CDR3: CSVDRDNTGELFF
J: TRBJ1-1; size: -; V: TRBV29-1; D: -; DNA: TGCAGCGTTGTACCAGTAGACACTGAAGCTTTCTTT; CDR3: CSVVPVDTEAFF
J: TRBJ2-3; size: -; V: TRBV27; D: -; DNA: TGTGCCAGCAGTTTTTCGCCTCCATACATGGGGAACAGGGAAGATACGCAGTATTTT; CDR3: CASSFSPPYMGNREDTQYF
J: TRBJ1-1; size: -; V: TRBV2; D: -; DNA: TGTGCCAGCAGGGTTTCCATGAACACTGAAGCTTTCTTT; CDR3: CASRVSMNTEAFF
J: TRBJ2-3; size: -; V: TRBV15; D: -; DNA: TGTGCCACCAGCAGGGGACTTGATACGCAGTATTTT; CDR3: CATSRGLDTQYF
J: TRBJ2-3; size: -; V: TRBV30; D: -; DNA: TGTGCCTGGAGTGTTTTTGGGACTACGCAGTATTTT; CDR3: CAWSVFGTTQYF
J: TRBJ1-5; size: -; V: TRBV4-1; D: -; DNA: TGCGCCAGCAGCCAAGGCCCGCTCAATCAGCCCCAGCATTTT; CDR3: CASSQGPLNQPQHF
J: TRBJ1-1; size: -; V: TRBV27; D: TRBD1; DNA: TGTGCCAGCAGCCGGACAGGGGGATCCCCTGAAGCTTTCTTT; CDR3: CASSRTGGSPEAFF
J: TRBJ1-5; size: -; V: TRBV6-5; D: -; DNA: TGTGCCAGCAGTTACCAAGGTAGCCAGCCCCAGCATTTT; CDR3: CASSYQGSQPQHF
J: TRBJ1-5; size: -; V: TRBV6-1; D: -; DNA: TGTGCCAGCAGTGGGACAGACAATCAGCCCCAGCATTTT; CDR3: CASSGTDNQPQHF
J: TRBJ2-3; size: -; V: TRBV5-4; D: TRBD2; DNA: TGTGCCAGCAGCTCTCCGGGACTAGCGGGACGGACAGATACGCAGTATTTT; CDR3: CASSSPGLAGRTDTQYF
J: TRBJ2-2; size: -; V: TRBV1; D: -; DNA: TGCACCAGCAGCCCCCTTGACAGGGGTCTACCGACCGGGGAGCTGTTTTTT; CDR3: CTSSPLDRGLPTGELFF
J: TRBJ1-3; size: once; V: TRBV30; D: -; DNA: TGTGCCTGGAGTATCTCTGGAAACACCATATATTTT; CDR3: CAWSISGNTIYF
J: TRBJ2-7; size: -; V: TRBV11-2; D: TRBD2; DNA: TGTGCCAGCAGCAGGACTAGCGGGAGGGTAGGATCCTACGAGCAGTACTTC; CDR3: CASSRTSGRVGSYEQYF
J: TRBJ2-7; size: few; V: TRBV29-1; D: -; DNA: TGCAGCGTTCGTGAAACAGCCTACGAGCAGTACTTC; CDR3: CSVRETAYEQYF
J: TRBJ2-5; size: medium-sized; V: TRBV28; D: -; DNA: TGTGCCAGCAGTTTGGGTGACAGTCAAGAGACCCAGTACTTC; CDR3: CASSLGDSQETQYF
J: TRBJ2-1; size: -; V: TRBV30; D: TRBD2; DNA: TGTGCCTGGAGTGTAACAGCGGGAGGACCGTGGAAACAGTTCTTC; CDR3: CAWSVTAGGPWKQFF
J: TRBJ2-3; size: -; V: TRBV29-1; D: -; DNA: TGCAGCGGAGGGGGGCTGACAGATACGCAGTATTTT; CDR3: CSGGGLTDTQYF
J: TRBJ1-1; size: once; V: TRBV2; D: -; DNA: TGTGCCAGCAGGGGAGACAACACTGAAGCTTTCTTT; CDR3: CASRGDNTEAFF